This TCR beta chain was obtained from a study of radiotherapy plus CTLA-4 blockade in lung cancer. On the study more broadly: Objective response was observed in roughly 17% of patients, and disease control in approximately 30%.

The V and J ends lost 6 bases and 5 bases, in that order; junction bases with no gene match: 11. Germline V gene data show CDR1 as MNHEY and CDR2 as SVGAGI. There are 15 residues in the CDR3. Produced via immunoSEQ multiplex PCR; TCRdb's table is partial and in-frame only. Here the sample spans about 36,000 clones, roughly 85% being singletons. Study outcomes and limitations: Subsequent to radiotherapy plus ipilimumab, tumor-derived TCR clones underwent expansion in blood.

Enrolled patients, whose metastatic non-small-cell lung cancer was chemo-refractory, received focal radiation plus CTLA-4 blockade with ipilimumab. This clone occurred a few times. Antigen: not known. The origin of this receptor is a human donor with non-small cell lung cancer who had stable disease on radiotherapy plus ipilimumab. J is TRBJ1-2 and V is TRBV6-5; 8 bases fit TRBD1. The sample in question was peripheral blood, obtained from a patient treated with radiotherapy plus ipilimumab. The CDR3 nucleotides read TGTGCCAGCAGCTCAAGACAGGGGATGAAATATGGCTACACCTTC. It translates to CASSSRQGMKYGYTF.